The clone carrying this T cell receptor (beta chain) was recorded once. The PCR ran on 60 Vbeta and 13 Jbeta primers. Here immunoSEQ multiplex PCR was the method, and the copy in TCRdb shows in-frame clones only, minus some. The sample lists roughly 90,000 clones; 85% to 90% were seen once. The germline gives CDR1 SGHAT, CDR2 FQNNGV. The CDR3 totals 14 residues. V lost 1 base and J 3 bases, leaving 7 bases between the germline ends. The sample comes from a study of cytomegalovirus exposure and HLA in healthy donors. The receptor's source is a young man in good health and CMV-seronegative. Sequencing used PBMCs. This rearrangement joins TRBV11-2 to TRBJ1-5; D ambiguous. The CDR3, as DNA: TGTGCCAGCAGCTTAGCTACGGTCAATCAGCCCCAGCATTTT. Its protein is CASSLATVNQPQHF.